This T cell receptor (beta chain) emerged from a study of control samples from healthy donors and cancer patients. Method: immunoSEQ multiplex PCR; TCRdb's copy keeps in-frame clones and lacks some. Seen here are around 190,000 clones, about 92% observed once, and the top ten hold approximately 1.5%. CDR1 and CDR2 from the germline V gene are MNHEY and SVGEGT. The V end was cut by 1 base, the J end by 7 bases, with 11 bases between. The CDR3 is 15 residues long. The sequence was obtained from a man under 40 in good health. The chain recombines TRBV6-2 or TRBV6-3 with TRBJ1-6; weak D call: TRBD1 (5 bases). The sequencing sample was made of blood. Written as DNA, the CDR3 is TGTGCCAGCAGTTACTGGGGCAGGGCGAATTCACCCCTCCACTTT. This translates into CASSYWGRANSPLHF.